This TCR beta chain appears in the sequencing data of a study of blood T cell repertoires in COVID-19. Germline assignment: CDR1 LNHNV and CDR2 YYDKDF (reference sequence). The CDR3 runs 19 residues. V dropped 0 bases and J dropped 3; count of bases not matched to a gene: 10. The assay was immunoSEQ multiplex PCR, and TCRdb's table has in-frame clones only and misses some. The sample yields about 14,000 clones, about three quarters seen once. Input material: peripheral blood. The source is a man between 65 and 85 years old with acute or convalescent COVID-19. The chain has TRBV15 and TRBJ2-1; 11 bases align to TRBD2. The CDR3 sequence is CATSRDVFSGGDYYNEQFF. DNA of the CDR3: TGTGCCACCAGCAGAGATGTTTTTAGCGGGGGGGATTACTACAATGAGCAGTTCTTC.